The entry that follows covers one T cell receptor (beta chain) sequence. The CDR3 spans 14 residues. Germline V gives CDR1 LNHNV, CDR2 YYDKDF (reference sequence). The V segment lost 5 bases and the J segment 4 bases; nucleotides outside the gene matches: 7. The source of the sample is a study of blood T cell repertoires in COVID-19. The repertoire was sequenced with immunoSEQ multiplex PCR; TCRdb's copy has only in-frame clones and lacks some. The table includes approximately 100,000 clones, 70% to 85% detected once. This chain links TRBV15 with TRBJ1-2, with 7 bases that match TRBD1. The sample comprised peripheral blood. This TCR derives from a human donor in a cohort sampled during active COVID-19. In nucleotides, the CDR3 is TGTGCCACCAGCCACAGTAGACAGGGCTATGGCTACACCTTC. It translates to CATSHSRQGYGYTF.